A selection of T cell receptor beta chains follows, all from one sample in a study of blood T cells in healthy people across ages. TCRdb called the 5' RACE reads again in MiXCR, with one record for every CDR3 protein. The table lists some 890,000 distinct CDR3 sequences, 25% to 30% of them singletons. These data also formed part of another study, on T cells of mothers and their children.

The sample was blood. Receptor source: a woman aged 35 to 49 in good health. CDR3s include the opening cysteine and the closing phenylalanine or tryptophan. D genes are given only for firm matches. Size values are once, few and many counts, or a class for expanded clones, and some rows have none.

j_gene | abundance | d_gene | v_gene | CDR3nt | CDR3aa
TRBJ2-5 | many | . | TRBV6-5 | TGTGCCAGCATGTCCCTGGGGGAGACCCAGTACTTC | CASMSLGETQYF
TRBJ2-7 | . | TRBD1 | TRBV7-2 | TGTGCCAGCAGCTCGGGACAGGGGGTTGAGCAGTACTTC | CASSSGQGVEQYF
TRBJ1-1 | few | . | TRBV9 | TGTGCCAGCAGCGGACGCGGTGGGTCCACTGAAGCTTTCTTT | CASSGRGGSTEAFF
TRBJ2-2 | few | . | TRBV20-1 | TGCAGTGCAGAACCGCGGGTTGTACAAAACACCGGGGAGCTGTTTTTT | CSAEPRVVQNTGELFF
TRBJ2-1 | . | . | TRBV5-1 | TGCGCCAGCAGCTTGGGCGGGGCGGGACCCTACAATGAGCAGTTCTTC | CASSLGGAGPYNEQFF
TRBJ1-2 | few | . | TRBV7-9 | TGTGCCAGCAGCCTCGGAACAGGGTACGAAGGCTACACCTTC | CASSLGTGYEGYTF
TRBJ2-6 | once | . | TRBV29-1 | TGCAGCGTTCGCAGCTCTGGGGCCAACGTCCTGACTTTC | CSVRSSGANVLTF
TRBJ2-7 | . | . | TRBV4-2 | TGTGCCAGCAGCCAAGATGGGGGCTCCCTCTACGAGCAGTACTTC | CASSQDGGSLYEQYF
TRBJ2-1 | . | TRBD1 | TRBV24-1 | TGTGCCACCAGTGAGGAACCGGGACAGGGGACTAACGAGCAGTTCTTC | CATSEEPGQGTNEQFF
TRBJ2-7 | . | . | TRBV12-3/TRBV12-4 | TGTGCCAGCAGCCCGGAGACCGCCTACGAGCAGTACTTC | CASSPETAYEQYF
TRBJ2-7 | few | TRBD1 | TRBV20-1 | TGCAGTGCTAGAGGGAGGGGGACAGGGACCCTCTACGAGCAGTACTTC | CSARGRGTGTLYEQYF
TRBJ2-1 | . | TRBD2 | TRBV11-1 | TGTGCCAGCAGCCCGTCAGCCGTACTAGCGGGGAGGGGCAATGAGCAGTTCTTC | CASSPSAVLAGRGNEQFF
TRBJ1-1 | few | . | TRBV20-1 | TGCAGTGCAAAGAGAGCCGTGAACACTGAAGCTTTCTTT | CSAKRAVNTEAFF
TRBJ2-7 | many | . | TRBV3-1 | TGTGCCAGCTGCAACATCGGCTCCTACGAGCAGTACTTC | CASCNIGSYEQYF
TRBJ2-1 | . | . | TRBV6-1 | TGTGCCAGCAGTGAATACGGCTATGAGCAGTTCTTC | CASSEYGYEQFF
TRBJ1-5 | . | . | TRBV28 | TGTGCCAGCAGCGAAATCGGACGGTACGAGGGTAATCAGCCCCAGCATTTT | CASSEIGRYEGNQPQHF
TRBJ2-6 | . | TRBD1 | TRBV18 | TGTGCCAGCTCACCCGGACAGGGGGACCCTGGGACCAACGTCCTGACTTTC | CASSPGQGDPGTNVLTF
TRBJ1-1 | . | . | TRBV28 | TGTGCCAGCAGTCCGGCCACAGCGGCCCGACGTGAAGCTTTCTTT | CASSPATAARREAFF
TRBJ2-7 | many | . | TRBV7-8 | TGTGCCAGCAGCTTATTGTCCCCAGGCAGCTCCTACGAGCAGTACTTC | CASSLLSPGSSYEQYF
TRBJ2-7 | once | . | TRBV9 | TGTGCCAGCAGCGTAGAGGTAGCCAATGAGCAGTACTTC | CASSVEVANEQYF
TRBJ2-5 | . | . | TRBV7-9 | TGTGCCAGCACCTTACCCTCGACTTCGGAGAAGACCCAGTACTTC | CASTLPSTSEKTQYF
TRBJ1-2 | . | . | TRBV7-9 | TGTGCCAGCAGCTTAGTATCAGGAAGTAATGGCTACACCTTC | CASSLVSGSNGYTF
TRBJ1-1 | . | . | TRBV5-1 | TGCGCCAGCAGCTTGGAACAGGTGGGGAAGGCTTTCTTT | CASSLEQVGKAFF
TRBJ2-5 | few | TRBD1 | TRBV7-6 | TGTGCCAGCAGCATCGGCCTCGGGACAGGGCAAGAGACCCAGTACTTC | CASSIGLGTGQETQYF
TRBJ1-1 | . | . | TRBV30 | TGTGCCTGGAGTGAGGGCGGGGACACTGAAGCTTTCTTT | CAWSEGGDTEAFF
TRBJ1-4 | once | . | TRBV20-1 | TGCAGTGCTAAGACAATAACTAATGAAAAACTGTTTTTT | CSAKTITNEKLFF
TRBJ2-5 | . | . | TRBV7-9 | TGTACCAGCAGCTTACAGCAAGAGACCCAGTACTTC | CTSSLQQETQYF
TRBJ2-4 | few | . | TRBV2 | TGTGCCAGCACTGCTAACATTGGGAACATTCAGTACTTC | CASTANIGNIQYF
TRBJ2-3 | many | TRBD2 | TRBV7-9 | TGTGCCAGCAGCTTAGCGCCCCTAGCGGGGCGCCAAGGCGATACGCAGTATTTT | CASSLAPLAGRQGDTQYF
TRBJ2-7 | . | TRBD1 | TRBV7-6 | TGTGCCAGCAGCGAGCAGACAGGGCCCTCCTACGAGCAGTACTTC | CASSEQTGPSYEQYF
TRBJ2-1 | . | TRBD2 | TRBV18 | TGTGCCAGCTCACCATCGGGAAAGCGGGACTCCTACAATGAGCAGTTCTTC | CASSPSGKRDSYNEQFF